This TCR beta chain appears in the sequencing data of a study of cytomegalovirus exposure and HLA in healthy donors. General observations from the study: The authors enumerated some 170 TCR beta chains as linked to cytomegalovirus. Analysis was carried out at a later point, and it linked a missense DCLRE1C variant to TCR beta V- and J-gene trimming.

The PCR contained 60 Vbeta and 13 Jbeta primers. Profiled with immunoSEQ multiplex PCR; TCRdb holds only in-frame clones, not every one. Counted here are around 200,000 clones, around 86% occurring once; the ten biggest clones make up around 1.5%. Although they were nominally healthy when sampled, donors likely had unrecorded immune exposures. Details on this clone: Antigen specificity is unknown.

The sequence was collected from a man between 50 and 59 years old in good health and CMV-seronegative. The sample comprised PBMCs.

CDR3 DNA: TGTGCCACCAGCAGATTTACCCAACGGGACACTGAAGCTTTCTTT. Protein product: CATSRFTQRDTEAFF. The chain carries TRBV15 and TRBJ1-1; no clear D gene. In germline, CDR1 is LNHNV, CDR2 YYDKDF (reference sequence). Trimming cost V 2 bases and J 3 bases, with 13 bases left between them. CDR3 length: 15 amino acids.